The rows below give T cell receptor beta chains drawn from one sample of a study of a mutant IDH1 vaccine in newly diagnosed glioma. Profiled with immunoSEQ multiplex PCR; TCRdb holds only in-frame clones, not every one. The table has roughly 38,000 clones, 92% seen once. The material was PBMCs, obtained from a glioma patient treated with radiotherapy, temozolomide or both. The source is a man between 18 and 29 years old with glioma. CDR3s include the opening cysteine and the closing phenylalanine or tryptophan. The order of the fields is V gene, J gene, clone size, D gene, CDR3 DNA, CDR3 protein. A D gene is named only where the DNA matches it firmly. Size is stated for part of the rows, as once, few or many counts, or as a class when the clone is expanded.

TRBV19	TRBJ1-1	once	TRBD1	TGTGCCAGCCGGGACAGGAACACTGAAGCTTTCTTT	CASRDRNTEAFF
TRBV29-1	TRBJ1-4	-	-	TGCAGCGTGTTTACCAAGGGAAAACTGTTTTTT	CSVFTKGKLFF
TRBV6-1	TRBJ2-7	-	-	TGTGCCAGCAGCCCGGAGGATACCTCCTACGAGCAGTACTTC	CASSPEDTSYEQYF
TRBV5-6	TRBJ1-6	-	-	TGTGCCAGCAGCTTGATCTCTGGAGAATATTCACCCCTCCACTTT	CASSLISGEYSPLHF
TRBV4-1	TRBJ2-2	-	-	TGCGCCAGCAGCCAAGTCGGCGACACCGGGGAGCTGTTTTTT	CASSQVGDTGELFF
TRBV7-9	TRBJ1-1	-	-	TGTGCCAGCGCGAGCCCCCGGAACACTGAAGCTTTCTTT	CASASPRNTEAFF
TRBV7-2	TRBJ2-7	-	-	TGTGCCAGCAGCTTATGGAAAGATGGCTACGAGCAGTACTTC	CASSLWKDGYEQYF
TRBV5-4	TRBJ1-3	-	TRBD1	TGTGCCAGCAGCTTGCAGGGGGATTACTCTGGAAACACCATATATTTT	CASSLQGDYSGNTIYF
TRBV4-1	TRBJ1-6	-	TRBD1	TGCGCCAGCAGCCGGGTCGACAGGGCGGGATCACCCCTCCACTTT	CASSRVDRAGSPLHF
TRBV5-5	TRBJ2-1	-	TRBD2	TGTGCCAGCAGCCCCGGGACTAGCGGGAGTAATGAGCAGTTCTTC	CASSPGTSGSNEQFF
TRBV7-2	TRBJ2-1	-	-	TGTGCCAGCAGCCCCGCCGCCGGGAGTATGAATGAGCAGTTCTTC	CASSPAAGSMNEQFF
TRBV6-5	TRBJ1-1	-	-	TGTGCCAGCAGTCGTCGACAGGCGAACACTGAAGCTTTCTTT	CASSRRQANTEAFF
TRBV27	TRBJ1-2	once	TRBD1	TGTGCCAGCAGGAGAGGGACAGGGGCAGGGGGCTACACCTTC	CASRRGTGAGGYTF
TRBV7-2	TRBJ2-7	-	TRBD2	TGTGCCAGCAGCTTAGGGACTAGCGGGATTTCCTACGAGCAGTACTTC	CASSLGTSGISYEQYF
TRBV4-3	TRBJ1-5	-	-	TGCGCCAGCACCGCCGAGGTGAATAGCAATCAGCCCCAGCATTTT	CASTAEVNSNQPQHF
TRBV4-3	TRBJ2-1	once	TRBD2	TGCGCCAGCAGCCCCGAGGGACTAGCGGGAGGCGATGAGCAGTTCTTC	CASSPEGLAGGDEQFF
TRBV7-2	TRBJ1-5	-	-	TGTGCCAGCAGCTTGTCCGAACAGGGAACGCCCCAGCATTTT	CASSLSEQGTPQHF
TRBV7-2	TRBJ1-1	once	-	TGTGCCAGCAGCTTAAAGGTAAACACTGAAGCTTTCTTT	CASSLKVNTEAFF
TRBV15	TRBJ2-3	-	TRBD1	TGTGCCACCAGCAGAGAAGGGGGCGCGACAGATACGCAGTATTTT	CATSREGGATDTQYF
TRBV5-6	TRBJ1-1	-	-	TGTGCCAGCAGCTCCAGGACAGCCTCTGGGGACACTGAAGCTTTCTTT	CASSSRTASGDTEAFF
TRBV30	TRBJ2-2	-	-	TGTGCCTGGAGGGCAGGGTGGTCCACCGGGGAGCTGTTTTTT	CAWRAGWSTGELFF
TRBV5-4	TRBJ2-7	-	-	TGTGCCAGCAGCTTTCCTGGGAGCGATCTCTACGAGCAGTACTTC	CASSFPGSDLYEQYF
TRBV4-3	TRBJ2-3	-	-	TGCGCCAGCAGCCAAGGTCCCACAGATACGCAGTATTTT	CASSQGPTDTQYF
TRBV4-1	TRBJ1-1	-	-	TGCGCCAGCAGCCAAGCCTCCCAAGGGACTGAAGCTTTCTTT	CASSQASQGTEAFF
TRBV19	TRBJ2-7	once	-	TGTGCCAGTAGTACCGGGGCCGAGCAGTACTTC	CASSTGAEQYF
TRBV19	TRBJ1-1	-	-	TGTGCCAGTAGGAACGATGGCTATGGTGAAGCTTTCTTT	CASRNDGYGEAFF
TRBV6-5	TRBJ2-7	-	TRBD1	TGTGCCAGCAGCCACCCAGGGGGCGCGTTGAACGAGCAGTACTTC	CASSHPGGALNEQYF
TRBV5-8	TRBJ2-3	-	-	TGTGCCAGCAGCTTGGATACTAGCTCCTTCACAGATACGCAGTATTTT	CASSLDTSSFTDTQYF
TRBV7-2	TRBJ2-7	-	-	TGTGCCAGCAGCTCAGCCGGGCAGGGTCTAAAAGGGCAGTACTTC	CASSSAGQGLKGQYF
TRBV30	TRBJ2-7	-	TRBD1	TGTGCCTGGGTCCGGGACAGCTCCTACGAGCAGTACTTC	CAWVRDSSYEQYF
TRBV6-1	TRBJ2-7	-	TRBD1	TGTGCCAGCAGTGGAATTCCGGGACAGGGTAACGAGCAGTACTTC	CASSGIPGQGNEQYF
TRBV5-1	TRBJ2-7	-	-	TGCGCCAGCAGCTTGATGGGTAGCTCCTACGAGCAGTACTTC	CASSLMGSSYEQYF